This is a list of T cell receptor beta chains from one sample in a study of metastatic and nonmetastatic thyroid tumors. TCRdb called clones again from the PCR reads with MiXCR. The repertoire holds about 34,000 clones, 35% seen once, with about 23% in the top ten. Sequenced material: tumor tissue. These TCRs come from a female donor with papillary thyroid cancer or a benign thyroid nodule (not recorded which). Some clones in this sample may be carry-over from other donors' samples. Each CDR3 is given with its conserved first and last residue. A D gene is named only where the DNA matches it firmly. Not every row has a clone size; where given, it reads once, few, many or a size class.

cdr3_aa,cdr3_nt,clone_size,d_call,j_call,v_call
CAIRGPGQGNSYEQYF,TGTGCCATCAGGGGACCGGGACAGGGGAATTCCTACGAGCAGTACTTC,.,TRBD1,TRBJ2-7,TRBV10-3
CASRTPGGFTEAFF,TGTGCCAGCAGGACCCCAGGGGGCTTTACTGAAGCTTTCTTT,few,TRBD1,TRBJ1-1,TRBV6-1
CASSLKGTSSYEQYF,TGTGCCAGCAGTCTAAAAGGGACTAGTAGTTACGAGCAGTACTTC,few,TRBD2,TRBJ2-7,TRBV6-1
CASTRGDWHEQYF,TGTGCCAGCACGAGGGGGGATTGGCACGAGCAGTACTTC,few,.,TRBJ2-7,TRBV28
CASSPLPGRTNEKLFF,TGTGCCAGCAGCCCACTTCCGGGACGGACCAATGAAAAACTGTTTTTT,.,.,TRBJ1-4,TRBV3-1
CASSYGQLKLDEQYF,TGTGCCAGCAGTTATGGACAGCTAAAGCTGGACGAGCAGTACTTC,.,.,TRBJ2-7,TRBV6-9
CASSQEGQGIYEQYF,TGCGCCAGCAGCCAAGAGGGACAGGGAATTTACGAGCAGTACTTC,once,TRBD1,TRBJ2-7,TRBV4-1
CASGGANEQYF,TGTGCCAGTGGGGGGGCAAACGAGCAGTACTTC,.,.,TRBJ2-7,TRBV25-1
CSARTPRTDSNYGYTF,TGCAGTGCTAGGACACCACGGACCGATTCCAACTATGGCTACACCTTC,few,.,TRBJ1-2,TRBV20-1
CASRPRDRGRLDTEAFF,TGTGCCAGTAGACCGAGGGACAGGGGGCGGTTAGACACTGAAGCTTTCTTT,.,TRBD1,TRBJ1-1,TRBV19
CASSSPSLRLVVPQHF,TGTGCCAGCAGTTCCCCCTCTCTCCGACTAGTGGTGCCCCAGCATTTT,few,.,TRBJ1-5,TRBV6-2/TRBV6-3
CAWSSMGNGYTF,TGTGCCTGGAGTAGTATGGGGAATGGCTACACCTTC,.,.,TRBJ1-2,TRBV30